One and the same sample provided the 13 T cell receptor beta chains below, sequenced in a study of graft-versus-host responses after intestinal transplantation. Profiling relied on immunoSEQ multiplex PCR, and the TCRdb table lists in-frame clones only, not all of them. The data contain approximately 1,600 clones, approximately 94% of them seen just once; the ten biggest clones take up about 2.5%. The specimen comprised PBMCs, sampled 16 days after intestinal transplant. The receptor set was obtained from a human patient who received an intestinal transplant, so some T cells may come from the graft donor.

The chain combines TRBV7-3 with TRBJ2-1; D gene ambiguous. The germline V gene encodes CDR1 SGHTA and CDR2 FQGTGA. V was pared by 2 bases and J by 9 bases, with 8 bases between. CDR3 length: 12 amino acids. CDR3 nucleotides: TGTGCCAGCAGCTTAGCCGGGCGTGAGCAGTTCTTC. It is translated as CASSLAGREQFF.

The rearrangement links TRBV7-3 to TRBJ2-1; D unresolved. With 5 bases removed from V and 8 bases from J, the gap between germline ends came to 10 bases. The CDR3 sequence is 12 residues long. CDR1 is SGHTA, CDR2 FQGTGA, per germline. Written as DNA, the CDR3 is TGTGCCAGCAGCCTGCCTCAGGATGAGCAGTTCTTC. Protein product: CASSLPQDEQFF.

The chain couples TRBV30 to TRBJ2-1, with D possibly matching TRBD1 (6 bases). The CDR3 extends over 15 amino acids. CDR1 is GTSNPN, CDR2 SVGIG, per germline (reference sequence). V lost 0 bases to trimming and J lost 8 bases, with 17 bases between them. This chain's CDR3 is CAWSVSTGTFHEQFF. CDR3 nucleotides: TGTGCCTGGAGTGTATCAACAGGGACCTTTCATGAGCAGTTCTTC.

The V gene is TRBV7-9, the J gene TRBJ1-4, with TRBD1 matching over 10 bases. The CDR3 has 14 amino acids. Germline-derived CDR1 and CDR2 are SEHNR and FQNEAQ (reference sequence). V lost 1 base, J lost 7 bases, and 0 bases stayed unmatched. This CDR3 is CASSLGTGGEKLFF. For the CDR3, the DNA is TGTGCCAGCAGCTTAGGGACAGGGGGTGAAAAACTGTTTTTT.

V and J are TRBV2 and TRBJ2-2, with a tentative D call TRBD1 (5 bases). Germline CDR1 SNHLY, CDR2 FYNNEI. V dropped 6 bases and J dropped 6 bases, with 14 bases sitting between them. The CDR3 consists of 14 residues. In DNA form, the CDR3 reads TGTGCCAGCAGCAGTTCTCCGACAGCCGGGGAGCTGTTTTTT. Amino acids: CASSSSPTAGELFF.

The rearrangement joins TRBV4-1 to TRBJ1-2; maybe TRBD1 (5 bases). Trimming removed 3 bases from V and 4 bases from J, with 27 bases in between. The CDR3 has 19 residues. The germline gives CDR1 MGHRA, CDR2 YSYEKL. For the CDR3, the DNA is TGCGCCAGCAGCCATTCCATTTGGGGGTTCAAAAAAGGGATCTATGGCTACACCTTC. Encoded protein: CASSHSIWGFKKGIYGYTF.

The chain has TRBV19 and TRBJ2-5, with 14 positions matching TRBD2. There are 17 residues in the CDR3. The germline gives CDR1 LNHDA, CDR2 SQIVND (reference sequence). Losses at the gene ends were 4 bases for V and 4 bases for J; bases not matched to a gene: 8. The CDR3 protein is CASSTGLAGVDRETQYF. The CDR3 region has the DNA TGTGCCAGTAGTACGGGACTAGCGGGAGTGGATCGAGAGACCCAGTACTTC.

The genes are TRBV7-6 and TRBJ2-7; no clear D gene. The germline V gene has CDR1 SGHVS and CDR2 FNYEAQ. This CDR3 is built from 13 residues. V lost 1 base, J lost 1 base, and 5 bases lay in between. The CDR3: CASSLGPSYEQYF. CDR3 bases: TGTGCCAGCAGCTTAGGTCCTTCCTACGAGCAGTACTTC.

V is TRBV4-2 and J is TRBJ2-5; D remains ambiguous. Germline loops: CDR1 LGHNA, CDR2 YNFKEQ. V shed 1 base and J shed 3 bases, with 12 bases lying between them. This CDR3 spans 15 amino acids. The CDR3 DNA reads as TGTGCCAGCAGCCAAGGGGTTAAGGTGAAAGAGACCCAGTACTTC. It codes for CASSQGVKVKETQYF.

This sequence joins TRBV11-1 and TRBJ2-3, with D possibly being TRBD2 (7 bases). Per the germline V gene, CDR1 is SGHAT and CDR2 is FQDESV (reference sequence). CDR3 length: 16 residues. Trimming left V 5 bases short and J 9 bases short, with 24 bases between. CDR3 coding DNA: TGTGCCAGCAGCCCCGTACCCCGGGGGACGGGGGGCACGCAGTATTTT. As protein: CASSPVPRGTGGTQYF.

The rearrangement uses TRBV28 and TRBJ2-4, with D uncertain. The CDR3 is 14 residues long. Between the trimmed V and J ends, which lost 7 bases and 0 bases, there was a span of 10 bases. Per the germline V gene, CDR1 is MDHEN and CDR2 is SYDVKM. In nucleotides, the CDR3 is TGTGCCAGCACTCAGAAACTAGCCAAAAACATTCAGTACTTC. Its protein is CASTQKLAKNIQYF.

This chain uses TRBV4-1 with TRBJ1-6; D is ambiguous. Germline-derived CDR1 and CDR2 are MGHRA and YSYEKL. This CDR3 is 16 amino acids long. V lost 1 base and J lost 15, with 22 bases in between. The CDR3 loop reads CASSQVPVGFFPFLHF. CDR3 DNA: TGCGCCAGCAGCCAAGTCCCAGTGGGGTTCTTCCCCTTCCTCCACTTT.

The chain employs TRBV2 and TRBJ2-2; a weak D match, TRBD2 (5 bases). This CDR3 region has 15 residues. Germline V lookup: CDR1 SNHLY, CDR2 FYNNEI. V shed 2 bases and J shed 4 bases, with 11 bases lying between them. The CDR3 sequence: CASSEWLGGTGELFF. The DNA for the CDR3 is TGTGCCAGCAGTGAATGGTTAGGAGGCACCGGGGAGCTGTTTTTT. The complete variable domain, with remaining parts taken from reference TRBV2 and TRBJ2-2, reads EPEVTQTPSHQVTQMGQEVILRCVPISNHLYFYWYRQILGQKVEFLVSFYNNEISEKSEIFDDQFSVERPDGSNFTLKIRSTKLEDSAMYFCASSEWLGGTGELFFGEGSRLTVL.